This TCR beta chain came from a study of CD8+CD57+ T cells in acquired aplastic anemia. As for the study in general: Average DNA yield from sorted CD4+ and CD8+ cells was roughly 3.1 ug.

General study findings and limits: The same twenty-nine CD8+ CDR3 sequences occurred in patients and in controls. For CD8+ Simpson's diversity, patients and controls showed no significant difference.

Between the trimmed V and J ends, which lost 2 bases and 9 bases, there was a span of 16 bases. The CDR3 has 15 amino acids. Germline CDR1 and CDR2: SGHTA and FQGTGA. Genomic DNA constituted the template upon which TCR beta VDJ and CDR3 profiling was performed. TCRdb re-analysed the reads in MiXCR, keeping a single row per CDR3 protein. The data contain approximately 270,000 distinct CDR3 sequences, approximately 55% of them seen just once; the ten biggest clones take up 8%. This clonotype was seen ten or more times. Its target is unknown. Specimen: sorted CD4+, CD8+, or CD8+CD57+ T cells (not recorded which) from PBMCs. The TCR originated in a human donor with severe aplastic anemia or a healthy control (not recorded which). The rearrangement uses TRBV7-3 and TRBJ2-2; D remains unclear. CDR3 sequence (DNA): TGTGCCAGCAGCTTAGCCGCCTCTTCTTACAGGGAGCTGTTTTTT. Translated, it gives CASSLAASSYRELFF.